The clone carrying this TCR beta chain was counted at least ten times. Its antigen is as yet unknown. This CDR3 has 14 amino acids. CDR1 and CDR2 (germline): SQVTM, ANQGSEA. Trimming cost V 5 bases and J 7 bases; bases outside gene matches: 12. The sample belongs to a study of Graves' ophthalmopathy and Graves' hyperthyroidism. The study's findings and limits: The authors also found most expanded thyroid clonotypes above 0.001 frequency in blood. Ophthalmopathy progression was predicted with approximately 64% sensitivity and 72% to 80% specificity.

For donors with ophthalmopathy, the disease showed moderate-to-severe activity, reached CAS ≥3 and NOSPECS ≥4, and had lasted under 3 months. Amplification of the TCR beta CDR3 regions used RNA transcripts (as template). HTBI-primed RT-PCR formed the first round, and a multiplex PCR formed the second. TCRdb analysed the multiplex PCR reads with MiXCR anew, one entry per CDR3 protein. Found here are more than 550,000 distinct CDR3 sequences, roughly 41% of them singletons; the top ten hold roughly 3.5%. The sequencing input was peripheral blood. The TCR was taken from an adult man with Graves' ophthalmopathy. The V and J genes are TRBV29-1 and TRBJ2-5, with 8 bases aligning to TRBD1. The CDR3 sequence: CSVKPGQDRGTQYF. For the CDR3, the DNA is TGCAGCGTTAAACCGGGACAGGATCGGGGGACCCAGTACTTC.